Listed here are 26 T cell receptor beta chains from one sample, sequenced in a study of T cell responses to AZD1222 COVID-19 vaccine. Sequenced by immunoSEQ multiplex PCR; TCRdb stores in-frame clones only, minus some. Of roughly 60,000 clones in the sample, more than 60% were seen once. The specimen was peripheral blood, collected 28 days after the second AZD1222 dose. These receptor sequences come from an adult who received the AZD1222 COVID-19 vaccine.

The CDR3 here is CASSRDLGSYNEQFF. The CDR3 DNA is TGTGCCAGCAGCCGGGACCTGGGCTCCTACAATGAGCAGTTCTTC. The chain is built from TRBV11-2 and TRBJ2-1; D possibly uses TRBD1 or TRBD2 (5 bases each). The germline CDR1 and CDR2 sequences are SGHAT and FQNNGV. The ends were cut back, 5 bases at V and 0 bases at J, with 11 bases in the middle. The CDR3 consists of 15 residues.

This chain joins TRBV19 and TRBJ2-4, with 12 positions matching TRBD2. The CDR3 contains 16 residues. Looked up from germline, CDR1 is LNHDA and CDR2 is SQIVND (reference sequence). V dropped 8 bases and J dropped 1; count of bases not matched to a gene: 6. The CDR3 nucleotides are TGTGCCAGTCGCTCCGGGACTAGCGGGGCCAAAAACATTCAGTACTTC. Its protein is CASRSGTSGAKNIQYF. The full variable domain, completed using reference TRBV19 and TRBJ2-4, is DGGITQSPKYLFRKEGQNVTLSCEQNLNHDAMYWYRQDPGQGLRLIYYSQIVNDFQKGDIAEGYSVSREKKESFPLTVTSAQKNPTAFYLCASRSGTSGAKNIQYFGAGTRLSVL.

The V gene is TRBV10-2, the J gene TRBJ1-2, with D perhaps matching TRBD1 (5 bases). The CDR3 runs to 13 residues. Trimming removed 8 bases from V and 6 bases from J, with 16 bases in between. Germline V gene data show CDR1 as WSHSY and CDR2 as SAAADI. CDR3 loop: CASHIGDGHGYTF. In DNA form, the CDR3 reads TGCGCCAGCCACATCGGGGACGGGCATGGCTACACCTTC.

This chain uses TRBV6-5 with TRBJ2-1; tentatively, D is TRBD2 (6 bases). Trimming took off 0 bases at V and 9 bases at J, with 18 bases between the two ends. CDR1 and CDR2 from the germline V gene are MNHEY and SVGAGI. CDR3 length: 16 amino acids. CDR3 protein: CASSYSRPGVQGEQFF. The CDR3 region has the DNA TGTGCCAGCAGTTACTCGAGGCCGGGGGTACAAGGTGAGCAGTTCTTC.

CDR3 sequence: CASSLGSGTFGEKLFF. The CDR3 DNA is TGTGCCAGCAGTTTAGGGTCCGGAACGTTTGGGGAAAAACTGTTTTTT. V gene TRBV28 combines with J gene TRBJ1-4; D not certain. V was clipped by 2 bases and J by 8 bases, with 18 bases between them. The CDR3 length is 16 residues. The germline gives CDR1 MDHEN, CDR2 SYDVKM.

V usage is TRBV6-2 or TRBV6-3 and J usage is TRBJ1-5; tentative D call: TRBD1 (5 bases). Germline V lookup: CDR1 MNHEY, CDR2 SVGEGT. The CDR3 totals 15 residues. V gave up 6 bases and J gave up 3 bases, with 15 bases separating them. CDR3 loop: CASSPRFRVNQPQHF. In DNA, the CDR3 is TGTGCCAGCAGCCCGAGGTTCAGGGTCAATCAGCCCCAGCATTTT.

J is TRBJ2-6 and V is TRBV27; tentatively, D is TRBD1 (5 bases). CDR1 and CDR2 from the germline V gene are MNHEY and SMNVEV (reference sequence). The CDR3 loop spans 17 amino acids. Trimming left V 5 bases short and J 0 bases short, with 14 bases between. As DNA, the CDR3 is TGTGCCAGCAGTCAAGGGGTGCAGCCCTCTGGGGCCAACGTCCTGACTTTC. Protein sequence: CASSQGVQPSGANVLTF.

The chain recombines TRBV7-2 with TRBJ1-3; 8 positions match TRBD1. Trimming removed 4 bases from V and 4 bases from J; junction bases left unmatched: 6. The V gene's germline CDR1 is SGHTA and CDR2 FQGNSA. The CDR3 contains 15 residues. CDR3 DNA: TGTGCCAGCAGCTCCTGGACAGGGTCCGGAAACACCATATATTTT. This sequence encodes CASSSWTGSGNTIYF.

The V and J genes are TRBV7-9 and TRBJ2-7; a possible D gene is TRBD1 (6 bases). The CDR3 runs to 15 residues. In germline, CDR1 is SEHNR, CDR2 FQNEAQ (reference sequence). The V gene lost 2 bases and the J gene lost 0 bases, with 11 bases spanning the gap. The CDR3 DNA is TGTGCCAGCAGCTTAATGGACAGCAGCTCCTACGAGCAGTACTTC. This gives the protein CASSLMDSSSYEQYF. Complete variable domain (other parts from reference TRBV7-9 and TRBJ2-7): DTGVSQNPRHKITKRGQNVTFRCDPISEHNRLYWYRQTLGQGPEFLTYFQNEAQLEKSRLLSDRFSAERPKGSFSTLEIQRTEQGDSAMYLCASSLMDSSSYEQYFGPGTRLTVT.

The J gene is TRBJ1-5, the V gene TRBV21-1; TRBD1 is the table's D call, not checked against the DNA. TRBV21-1 is recorded as a pseudogene. The CDR3 extends over 16 amino acids. As DNA, the CDR3 is TGTGCCAGCAGCAAAGAGTGGGACAGGGACCATCAGCCCCAGCATTTT. Protein product: CASSKEWDRDHQPQHF.

A note on this clone: At one of its ends the junction is not consistent with the germline gene, which may arise from a read error. The chain has TRBV7-7 and TRBJ2-7; 15 bases agree with TRBD2. Germline assignment: CDR1 SSHAT and CDR2 FNYEAQ (reference sequence). The CDR3 covers 15 residues. The CDR3 loop is CASSPGLAGGNEQYF. In nucleotides, the CDR3 is TGTGCTAGCAGCCCAGGACTAGCGGGGGGGAACGAGCAGTACTTC.

The chain carries TRBV3-1 (or the pseudogene TRBV3-2) and TRBJ2-5; perhaps TRBD1 as D (6 bases). The CDR3 has 16 residues. V shed 0 bases and J shed 5 bases, with 16 bases lying between them. In germline, CDR1 is LGHDT, CDR2 YNNKEL (reference sequence). CDR3 loop: CASSQEARGWRETQYF. The CDR3 DNA follows: TGTGCCAGCAGCCAAGAGGCCAGGGGATGGCGGGAGACCCAGTACTTC.

V and J are TRBV6-2 or TRBV6-3 and TRBJ1-5; D possibly corresponds to TRBD1 (5 bases). V lost 5 bases and J 3 bases, leaving 8 bases between the germline ends. Germline values: CDR1 MNHEY, CDR2 SVGEGT. The CDR3 contains 13 residues. The CDR3 loop is CASSRQSNQPQHF. The CDR3 nucleotides are TGTGCCAGCAGTAGACAGTCCAATCAGCCCCAGCATTTT.

J is TRBJ2-2 and V is TRBV5-4; no clear D gene. CDR3 length: 14 residues. Germline V lookup: CDR1 SGHNT, CDR2 YYREEE (reference sequence). Deletions cut 6 bases from V and 6 bases from J, with 15 bases between. The CDR3 bases are TGTGCCAGCAAGGATACTTACTCCCCCGGGGAGCTGTTTTTT. Its protein product is CASKDTYSPGELFF.

The table lists this clone with a few counts. The J gene is TRBJ1-6, the V gene TRBV25-1; D is perhaps TRBD1 (6 bases). Deletions cut 0 bases from V and 8 bases from J, with 20 bases between. Germline loops: CDR1 MGHDK, CDR2 SYGVNS. There are 18 residues in the CDR3. The CDR3 sequence is CASSEYPRARGLDSPLHF. The CDR3 DNA reads as TGTGCCAGCAGTGAATACCCCCGGGCCAGGGGACTCGATTCACCCCTCCACTTT.

This chain connects TRBV10-3 to TRBJ2-3; 10 bases map to TRBD2. The ends lost 10 bases at V and 2 bases at J; junction bases unmatched: 6. Germline V gene data show CDR1 as ENHRY and CDR2 as SYGVKD. CDR3 length: 14 amino acids. This CDR3 is CATQRGGSTDTQYF. The CDR3 bases are TGTGCCACCCAGCGGGGGGGCTCCACAGATACGCAGTATTTT.

This clone was seen just once. The chain is built from TRBV7-2 and TRBJ1-4, with 7 bases that match TRBD1. Germline trimming cut 5 bases from V and 7 bases from J; bases unmatched to any gene: 10. CDR1 is SGHTA, CDR2 FQGNSA, per germline. CDR3 length: 15 residues. Here the CDR3 DNA reads TGTGCCAGCAGCCCCAACAGGGGTGGGACTGAAAAACTGTTTTTT. It encodes CASSPNRGGTEKLFF.

The chain carries TRBV6-5 and TRBJ2-7; 7 nucleotides match TRBD2. J gave up 2 bases and V 6 bases, and 10 bases lay outside the gene matches. The germline CDR1 and CDR2 sequences are MNHEY and SVGAGI. The CDR3 consists of 15 residues. CDR3 coding DNA: TGTGCCAGCAGAGGTGTTCGGGGGGACGCCTACGAGCAGTACTTC. It codes for CASRGVRGDAYEQYF.

This chain links TRBV6-5 with TRBJ2-1; D is ambiguous. Germline CDR1 reads MNHEY; CDR2 reads SVGAGI. Trimming shortened V by 7 bases and J by 12 bases, and 10 bases separated the two germline ends. This CDR3 comprises 10 residues. The CDR3 DNA is TGTGCCAGCACCCCTAACGGGCAGTTCTTC. As protein: CASTPNGQFF.

The chain carries TRBV3-1 (or the pseudogene TRBV3-2) and TRBJ2-7, with D possibly TRBD1 on 5 matching bases. This CDR3 spans 15 amino acids. CDR1 is LGHDT, CDR2 YNNKEL, per germline (reference sequence). V lost 4 bases and J 2 bases, leaving 15 bases between the germline ends. CDR3 loop: CASSRLFGAPYEQYF. Written as DNA, the CDR3 is TGTGCCAGCAGCCGCCTTTTTGGGGCCCCCTACGAGCAGTACTTC.

The genes are TRBV18 and TRBJ1-1, with D perhaps matching TRBD1 (5 bases). CDR1 is KGHSH, CDR2 LQKENI, per germline. V shed 5 bases and J shed 0 bases, with 13 bases lying between them. The CDR3 has 15 residues. The DNA of the CDR3 is TGTGCCAGCTCAGCCACGGGACTCTTGAACACTGAAGCTTTCTTT. Protein: CASSATGLLNTEAFF.

This chain connects TRBV10-3 to TRBJ2-1; D gene ambiguous. Germline V gene sequence: CDR1 ENHRY, CDR2 SYGVKD. Between the trimmed V and J ends, which lost 4 bases and 7 bases, there was a span of 8 bases. The CDR3 has 12 amino acids. The CDR3 bases are TGTGCCATCAGTGCGCCGCCGAATGAGCAGTTCTTC. Residues: CAISAPPNEQFF.

The chain couples TRBV6-5 to TRBJ1-6; D possibly corresponds to TRBD1 (5 bases). The CDR3 spans 13 residues. Trimming took off 7 bases at V and 5 bases at J, with 9 bases between the two ends. Looked up from germline, CDR1 is MNHEY and CDR2 is SVGAGI. CDR3 protein: CASTRQHNSPLHF. CDR3 DNA: TGTGCCAGCACGAGACAGCATAATTCACCCCTCCACTTT.

V usage is TRBV11-1 and J usage is TRBJ2-3; D gene uncertain. This CDR3 has 15 amino acids. CDR1 and CDR2 (germline): SGHAT, FQDESV (reference sequence). Between the trimmed V and J ends, which lost 1 base and 0 bases, there was a span of 8 bases. The CDR3 coding sequence is TGTGCCAGCAGCTTAGGTGGGGTTAGCACAGATACGCAGTATTTT. Its protein is CASSLGGVSTDTQYF.

The chain carries TRBV29-1 and TRBJ2-7, with 9 bases aligning to TRBD1. V lost 7 bases and J lost 5; bases outside the gene matches: 6. The CDR3 sequence is 12 residues long. CDR1 is SQVTM, CDR2 ANQGSEA, per germline. CDR3 DNA sequence: TGCAGCGCAGGACAGGGGTCCAACGAGCAGTACTTC. It codes for CSAGQGSNEQYF.

V usage is TRBV30 and J usage is TRBJ2-1; D gene uncertain. The ends were cut back, 5 bases at V and 2 bases at J, with 10 bases in the middle. Germline loops: CDR1 GTSNPN, CDR2 SVGIG (reference sequence). The CDR3 is made up of 13 amino acids. CDR3 sequence: CAWGRNTYNEQFF. The CDR3 bases are TGTGCCTGGGGTAGGAATACCTACAATGAGCAGTTCTTC.